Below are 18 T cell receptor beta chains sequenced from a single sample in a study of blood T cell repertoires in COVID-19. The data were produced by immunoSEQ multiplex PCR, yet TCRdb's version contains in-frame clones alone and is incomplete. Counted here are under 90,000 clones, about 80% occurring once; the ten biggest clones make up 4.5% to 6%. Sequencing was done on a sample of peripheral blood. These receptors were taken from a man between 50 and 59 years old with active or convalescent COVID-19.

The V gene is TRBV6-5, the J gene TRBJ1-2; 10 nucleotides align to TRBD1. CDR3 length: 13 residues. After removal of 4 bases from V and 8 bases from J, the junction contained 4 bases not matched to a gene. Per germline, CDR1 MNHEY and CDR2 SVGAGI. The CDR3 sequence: CASSSRTGGGYTF. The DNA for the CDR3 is TGTGCCAGCAGTTCCAGGACAGGGGGAGGCTACACCTTC.

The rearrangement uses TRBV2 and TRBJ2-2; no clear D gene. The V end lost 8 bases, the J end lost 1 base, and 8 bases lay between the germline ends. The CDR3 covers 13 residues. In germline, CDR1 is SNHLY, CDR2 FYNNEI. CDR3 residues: CASRLENTGELFF. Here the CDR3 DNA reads TGTGCCAGCCGGCTAGAGAACACCGGGGAGCTGTTTTTT. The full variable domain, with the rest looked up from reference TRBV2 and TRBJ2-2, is EPEVTQTPSHQVTQMGQEVILRCVPISNHLYFYWYRQILGQKVEFLVSFYNNEISEKSEIFDDQFSVERPDGSNFTLKIRSTKLEDSAMYFCASRLENTGELFFGEGSRLTVL.

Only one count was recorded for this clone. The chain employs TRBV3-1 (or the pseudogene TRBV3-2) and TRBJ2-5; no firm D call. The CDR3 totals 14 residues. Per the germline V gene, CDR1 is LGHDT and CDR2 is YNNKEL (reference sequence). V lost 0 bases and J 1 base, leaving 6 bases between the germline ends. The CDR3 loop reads CASSQENSQETQYF. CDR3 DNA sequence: TGTGCCAGCAGCCAAGAGAACTCCCAAGAGACCCAGTACTTC.

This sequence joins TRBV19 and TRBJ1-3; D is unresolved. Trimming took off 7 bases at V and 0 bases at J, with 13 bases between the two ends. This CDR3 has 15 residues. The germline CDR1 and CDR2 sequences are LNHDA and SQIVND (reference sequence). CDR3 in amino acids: CASTQRATSGNTIYF. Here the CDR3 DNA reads TGTGCCAGTACCCAGAGGGCAACCTCTGGAAACACCATATATTTT.

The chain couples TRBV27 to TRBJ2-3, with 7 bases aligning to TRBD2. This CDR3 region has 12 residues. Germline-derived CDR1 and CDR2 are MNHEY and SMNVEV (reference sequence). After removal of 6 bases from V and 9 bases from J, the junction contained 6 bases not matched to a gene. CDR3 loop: CASSAWEGTQYF. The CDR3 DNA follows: TGTGCCAGCAGCGCCTGGGAGGGGACGCAGTATTTT.

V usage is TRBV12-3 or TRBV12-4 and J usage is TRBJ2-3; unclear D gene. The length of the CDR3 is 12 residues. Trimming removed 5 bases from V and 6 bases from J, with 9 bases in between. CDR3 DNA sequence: TGTGCCAGCAGTCCCCCCTTCGATACGCAGTATTTT. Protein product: CASSPPFDTQYF.

The CDR3 spells CASSAPRGLAEDYNEQFF. DNA of the CDR3: TGTGCCAGCAGCGCCCCCCGGGGGCTAGCGGAGGACTACAATGAGCAGTTCTTC. The V call is TRBV9, the J call TRBJ2-1; tentatively, D is TRBD2 (7 bases). Germline V gives CDR1 SGDLS, CDR2 YYNGEE. Trimming cost V 3 bases and J 3 bases, with 22 bases left between them. The CDR3 length is 18 residues. Full variable domain (outside the CDR3, taken from reference TRBV9 and TRBJ2-1): DSGVTQTPKHLITATGQRVTLRCSPRSGDLSVYWYQQSLDQGLQFLIQYYNGEERAKGNILERFSAQQFPDLHSELNLSSLELGDSALYFCASSAPRGLAEDYNEQFFGPGTRLTVL.

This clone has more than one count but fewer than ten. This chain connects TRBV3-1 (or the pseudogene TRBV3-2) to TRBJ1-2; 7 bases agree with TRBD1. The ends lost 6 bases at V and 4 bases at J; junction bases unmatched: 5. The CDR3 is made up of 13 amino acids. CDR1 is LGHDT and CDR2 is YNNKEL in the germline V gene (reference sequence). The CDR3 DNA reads TGTGCCAGCAGGAAATCAGGGGGCTATGGCTACACCTTC. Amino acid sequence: CASRKSGGYGYTF.

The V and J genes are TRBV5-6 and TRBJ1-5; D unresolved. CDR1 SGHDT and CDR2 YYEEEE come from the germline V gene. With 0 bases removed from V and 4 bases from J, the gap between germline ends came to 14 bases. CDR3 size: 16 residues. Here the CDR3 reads CASSLAMARINQPQHF. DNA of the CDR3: TGTGCCAGCAGCTTGGCCATGGCCAGAATTAATCAGCCCCAGCATTTT. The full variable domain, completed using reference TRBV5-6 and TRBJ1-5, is DAGVTQSPTHLIKTRGQQVTLRCSPKSGHDTVSWYQQALGQGPQFIFQYYEEEERQRGNFPDRFSGHQFPNYSSELNVNALLLGDSALYLCASSLAMARINQPQHFGDGTRLSIL.

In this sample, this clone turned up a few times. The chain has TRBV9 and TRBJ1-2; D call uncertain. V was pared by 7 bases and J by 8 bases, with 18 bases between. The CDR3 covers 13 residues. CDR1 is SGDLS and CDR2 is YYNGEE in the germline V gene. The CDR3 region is CASERPSGGGYTF. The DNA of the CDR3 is TGTGCCAGCGAGCGCCCATCGGGAGGAGGCTACACCTTC. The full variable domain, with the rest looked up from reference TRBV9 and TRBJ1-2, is DSGVTQTPKHLITATGQRVTLRCSPRSGDLSVYWYQQSLDQGLQFLIQYYNGEERAKGNILERFSAQQFPDLHSELNLSSLELGDSALYFCASERPSGGGYTFGSGTRLTVV.

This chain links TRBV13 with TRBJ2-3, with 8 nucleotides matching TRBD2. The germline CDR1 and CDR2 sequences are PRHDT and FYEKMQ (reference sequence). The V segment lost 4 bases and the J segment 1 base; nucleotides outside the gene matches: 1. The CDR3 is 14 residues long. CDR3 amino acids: CASSYSGGTDTQYF. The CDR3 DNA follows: TGTGCCAGCAGCTATAGCGGGGGCACAGATACGCAGTATTTT.

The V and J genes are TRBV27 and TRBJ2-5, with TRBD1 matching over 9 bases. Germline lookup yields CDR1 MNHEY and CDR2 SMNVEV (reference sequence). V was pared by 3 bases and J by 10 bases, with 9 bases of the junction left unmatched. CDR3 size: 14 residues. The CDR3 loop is CASSLRDRAAYQYF. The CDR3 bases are TGTGCCAGCAGTTTGCGGGACAGGGCGGCGTACCAGTACTTC.

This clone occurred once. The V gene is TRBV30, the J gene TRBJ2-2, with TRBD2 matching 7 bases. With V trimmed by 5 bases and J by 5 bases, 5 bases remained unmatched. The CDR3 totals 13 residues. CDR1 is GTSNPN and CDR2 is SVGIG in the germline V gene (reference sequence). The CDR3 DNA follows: TGTGCCTGGGTTTCCGGGGGGACCGGGGAGCTGTTTTTT. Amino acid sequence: CAWVSGGTGELFF.

CDR3 sequence reads: CASSRRSSYEQYF. The CDR3 DNA follows: TGTGCCAGCAGCCGGCGGAGCTCCTACGAGCAGTACTTC. The V and J genes are TRBV6-5 and TRBJ2-7; no clear D gene. V was pared by 6 bases and J by 0 bases, with 9 bases between. The CDR3 extends over 13 amino acids. Per the germline V gene, CDR1 is MNHEY and CDR2 is SVGAGI.

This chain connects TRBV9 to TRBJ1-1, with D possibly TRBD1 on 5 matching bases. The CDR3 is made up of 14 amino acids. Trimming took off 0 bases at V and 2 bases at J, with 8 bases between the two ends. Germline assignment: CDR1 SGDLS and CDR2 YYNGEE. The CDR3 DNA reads TGTGCCAGCAGCGTAGAAGGGGCTAACACTGAAGCTTTCTTT. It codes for CASSVEGANTEAFF.

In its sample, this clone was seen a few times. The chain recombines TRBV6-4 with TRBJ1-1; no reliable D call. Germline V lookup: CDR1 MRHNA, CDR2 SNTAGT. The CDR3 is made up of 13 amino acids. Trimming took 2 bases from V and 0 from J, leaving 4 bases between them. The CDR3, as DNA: TGTGCCAGCAGTGACCGGGTGAACACTGAAGCTTTCTTT. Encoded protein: CASSDRVNTEAFF.

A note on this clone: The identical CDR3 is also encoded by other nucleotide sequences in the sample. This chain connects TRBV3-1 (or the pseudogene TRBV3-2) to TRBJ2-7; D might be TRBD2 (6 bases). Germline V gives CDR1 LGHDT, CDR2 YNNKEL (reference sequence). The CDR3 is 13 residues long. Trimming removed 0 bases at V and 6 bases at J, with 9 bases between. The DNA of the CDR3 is TGTGCCAGCAGCCAAGATGGGGGGAGCGAGCAGTACTTC. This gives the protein CASSQDGGSEQYF.

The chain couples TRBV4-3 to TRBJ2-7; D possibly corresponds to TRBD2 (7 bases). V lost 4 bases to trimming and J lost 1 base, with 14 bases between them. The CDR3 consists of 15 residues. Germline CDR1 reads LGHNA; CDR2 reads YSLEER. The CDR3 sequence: CASSLQEGGSYEQYF. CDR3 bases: TGCGCCAGCAGCCTCCAAGAGGGGGGGTCCTACGAGCAGTACTTC.